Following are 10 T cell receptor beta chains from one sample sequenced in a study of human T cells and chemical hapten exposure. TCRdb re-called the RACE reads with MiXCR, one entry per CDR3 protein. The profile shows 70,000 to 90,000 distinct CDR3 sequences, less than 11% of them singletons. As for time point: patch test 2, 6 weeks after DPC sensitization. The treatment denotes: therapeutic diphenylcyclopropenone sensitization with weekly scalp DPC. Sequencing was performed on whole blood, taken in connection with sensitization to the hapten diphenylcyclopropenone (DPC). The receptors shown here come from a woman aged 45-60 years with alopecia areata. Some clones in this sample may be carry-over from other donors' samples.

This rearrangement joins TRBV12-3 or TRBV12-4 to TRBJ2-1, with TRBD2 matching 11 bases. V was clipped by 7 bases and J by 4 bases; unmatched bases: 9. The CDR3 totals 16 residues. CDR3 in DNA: TGTGCCAGCAAGACAAGGGGGACTAGCGGTTACAATGAGCAGTTCTTC. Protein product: CASKTRGTSGYNEQFF.

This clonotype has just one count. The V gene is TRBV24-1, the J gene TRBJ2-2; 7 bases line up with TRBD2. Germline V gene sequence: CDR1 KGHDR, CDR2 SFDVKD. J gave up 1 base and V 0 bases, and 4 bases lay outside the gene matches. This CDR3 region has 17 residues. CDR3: CATSDLGLAENTGELFF. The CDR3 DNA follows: TGTGCCACCAGTGATTTGGGGCTAGCGGAGAACACCGGGGAGCTGTTTTTT.

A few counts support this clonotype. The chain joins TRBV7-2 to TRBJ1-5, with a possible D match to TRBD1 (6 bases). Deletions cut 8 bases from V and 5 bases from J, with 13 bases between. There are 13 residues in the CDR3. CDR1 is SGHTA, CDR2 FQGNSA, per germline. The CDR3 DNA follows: TGTGCCAGCGGCAGGGGTTTTGATCAGCCCCAGCATTTT. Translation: CASGRGFDQPQHF. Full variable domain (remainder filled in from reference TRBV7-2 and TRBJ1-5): GAGVSQSPSNKVTEKGKDVELRCDPISGHTALYWYRQSLGQGLEFLIYFQGNSAPDKSGLPSDRFSAERTGGSVSTLTIQRTQQEDSAVYLCASGRGFDQPQHFGDGTRLSIL.

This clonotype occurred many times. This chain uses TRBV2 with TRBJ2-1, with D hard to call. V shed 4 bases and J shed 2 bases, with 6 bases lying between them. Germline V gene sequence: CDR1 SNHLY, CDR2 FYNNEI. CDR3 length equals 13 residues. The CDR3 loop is CASSVGAYNEQFF. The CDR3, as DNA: TGTGCCAGCAGTGTTGGAGCCTACAATGAGCAGTTCTTC.

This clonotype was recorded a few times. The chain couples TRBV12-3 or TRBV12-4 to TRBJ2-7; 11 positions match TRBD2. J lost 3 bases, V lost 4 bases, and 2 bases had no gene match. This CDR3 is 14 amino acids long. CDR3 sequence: CASSWTSGYYEQYF. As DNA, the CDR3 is TGTGCCAGCAGTTGGACTAGCGGGTACTACGAGCAGTACTTC.

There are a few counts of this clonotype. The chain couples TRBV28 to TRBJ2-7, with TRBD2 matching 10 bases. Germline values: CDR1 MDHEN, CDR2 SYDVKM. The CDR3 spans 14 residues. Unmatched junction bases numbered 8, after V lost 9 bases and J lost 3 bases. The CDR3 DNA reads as TGTGCCAGGACCGGGACTAGCGCCTACTACGAGCAGTACTTC. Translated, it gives CARTGTSAYYEQYF.

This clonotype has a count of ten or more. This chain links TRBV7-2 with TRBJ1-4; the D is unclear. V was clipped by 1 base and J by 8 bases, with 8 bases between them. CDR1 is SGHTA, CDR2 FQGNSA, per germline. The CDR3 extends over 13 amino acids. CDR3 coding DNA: TGTGCCAGCAGCTTAGTGGCAGACGAAAAACTGTTTTTT. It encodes CASSLVADEKLFF. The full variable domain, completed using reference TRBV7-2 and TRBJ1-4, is GAGVSQSPSNKVTEKGKDVELRCDPISGHTALYWYRQSLGQGLEFLIYFQGNSAPDKSGLPSDRFSAERTGGSVSTLTIQRTQQEDSAVYLCASSLVADEKLFFGSGTQLSVL.

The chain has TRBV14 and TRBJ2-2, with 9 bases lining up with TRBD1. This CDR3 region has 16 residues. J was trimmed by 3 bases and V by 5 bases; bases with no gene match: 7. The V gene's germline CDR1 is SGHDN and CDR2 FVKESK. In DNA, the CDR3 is TGTGCCAGCAGCACCCACAGGGGGCTGGACACCGGGGAGCTGTTTTTT. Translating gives CASSTHRGLDTGELFF.

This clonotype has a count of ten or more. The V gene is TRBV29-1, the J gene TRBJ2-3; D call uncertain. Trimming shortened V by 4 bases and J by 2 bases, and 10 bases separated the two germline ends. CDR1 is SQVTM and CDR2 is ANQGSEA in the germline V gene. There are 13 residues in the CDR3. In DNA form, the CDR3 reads TGCAGCGTTGGTCTGACTCACACAGATACGCAGTATTTT. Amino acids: CSVGLTHTDTQYF.

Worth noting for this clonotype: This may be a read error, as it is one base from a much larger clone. CDR3 in DNA: TGCGCCAGCAGTCAACCCGATATAGGGGAGGAAGCTTTCTTT. It encodes CASSQPDIGEEAFF. The chain combines TRBV23-1 with TRBJ1-1; D possibly corresponds to TRBD1 (5 bases). TRBV23-1 is marked as an open reading frame, function uncertain. With 2 bases removed from V and 8 bases from J, the gap between germline ends came to 15 bases. This CDR3 contains 14 residues.